Below are 21 T cell receptor beta chains sequenced from a single sample in a study of control samples from healthy donors and cancer patients. Produced via immunoSEQ multiplex PCR; TCRdb's table is partial and in-frame only. The table includes tens of thousands of clones, around nine tenths detected once. The sample was PBMCs. The receptor source for this set is a man aged 25-40 years with colorectal cancer.

This clone was found once. The rearrangement links TRBV18 to TRBJ1-1, with D perhaps matching TRBD1 (6 bases). V lost 3 bases and J lost 1, with 18 bases in between. In germline, CDR1 is KGHSH, CDR2 LQKENI. CDR3 size: 17 residues. The CDR3 region is CASSPTIPGQSNTEAFF. In DNA form, the CDR3 reads TGTGCCAGCTCACCCACCATACCCGGACAGTCGAACACTGAAGCTTTCTTT.

The CDR3 DNA is TGTGCCAGCTCACCACCGGGAGGGTCTGACTATGGCTACACCTTC. As protein: CASSPPGGSDYGYTF. The chain has TRBV18 and TRBJ1-2, with D unclear. CDR1 is KGHSH and CDR2 is LQKENI in the germline V gene. This CDR3 is 15 amino acids long. Trimming removed 0 bases from V and 3 bases from J, with 11 bases in between.

The chain links TRBV10-1 to TRBJ2-2, with TRBD1 identical over 8 bases. CDR3 length: 15 residues. The V gene's germline CDR1 is WNHNN and CDR2 SYGVQD (reference sequence). The V and J ends lost 3 bases and 4 bases, in that order; junction bases with no gene match: 4. This CDR3 reads CASSDRTGRTGELFF. The CDR3, as DNA: TGCGCCAGCAGTGACCGGACAGGGCGCACCGGGGAGCTGTTTTTT.

The chain employs TRBV7-8 and TRBJ2-1; 10 positions agree with TRBD1. Germline loops: CDR1 SGHVS, CDR2 FQNEAQ. This CDR3 is built from 15 residues. With 5 bases clipped from V and 4 bases from J, the junction kept 5 bases outside the gene matches. DNA of the CDR3: TGTGCCAGCAGCCTAGGGACAGGGGAGTACAATGAGCAGTTCTTC. Translating gives CASSLGTGEYNEQFF.

J is TRBJ2-7 and V is TRBV5-1; TRBD2 matches at 9 bases. Germline V CDR1 and CDR2: SGHRS, YFSETQ. CDR3 length: 14 amino acids. V trimming: 0 bases; J trimming: 6 bases; junction bases outside the gene matches: 4. CDR3 sequence (DNA): TGCGCCAGCAGCTTGGGCGGGGGGGCCCGCGAGCAGTACTTC. Protein: CASSLGGGAREQYF.

This clone was detected a few times. Other DNA sequences within the sample encode an identical CDR3. The V and J genes are TRBV11-2 and TRBJ1-5, with D tentatively TRBD1 (6 bases). V was pared by 0 bases and J by 4 bases, with 10 bases between. Germline V gene sequence: CDR1 SGHAT, CDR2 FQNNGV. The CDR3 sequence is 15 residues long. CDR3 sequence reads: CASSLDRGGNQPQHF. The CDR3 DNA sequence: TGTGCCAGCAGCTTAGACAGGGGAGGTAATCAGCCCCAGCATTTT.

As DNA, the CDR3 is TGTGCCAGCAGCGTAGACGGGCCTTACAATGAGCAGTTCTTC. This codes for CASSVDGPYNEQFF. The rearrangement joins TRBV9 to TRBJ2-1; D remains ambiguous. Deletions cut 0 bases from V and 4 bases from J, with 8 bases between. This CDR3 has 14 residues. The germline CDR1 and CDR2 sequences are SGDLS and YYNGEE.

This chain uses TRBV24-1 with TRBJ2-5; D is perhaps TRBD1 (5 bases). CDR3 length: 15 amino acids. Germline V lookup: CDR1 KGHDR, CDR2 SFDVKD. V was shortened by 1 base and J by 5 bases, with 13 bases between the two germline ends. The CDR3 here is CATSDFGQGGETQYF. In DNA form, the CDR3 reads TGTGCCACCAGTGATTTCGGGCAGGGTGGGGAGACCCAGTACTTC.

V and J are TRBV4-1 and TRBJ2-7; 13 bases align to TRBD2. The junction had 5 bases not matched to a gene; V was cut back by 6 bases and J by 0 bases. CDR3 length equals 16 residues. CDR1 MGHRA and CDR2 YSYEKL come from the germline V gene. CDR3 loop: CASSTSGGADSYEQYF. The CDR3 DNA sequence: TGCGCCAGCAGTACTAGCGGGGGGGCCGACTCCTACGAGCAGTACTTC.

The rearrangement uses TRBV27 and TRBJ2-3; D gene uncertain. Germline assignment: CDR1 MNHEY and CDR2 SMNVEV (reference sequence). The CDR3 sequence is 15 residues long. Trimming left V 2 bases short and J 3 bases short, with 12 bases between. CDR3: CASSLDDGRTDTQYF. The CDR3 DNA reads as TGTGCCAGCAGTTTAGATGACGGGCGGACAGATACGCAGTATTTT.

In this sample, this clone turned up once. CDR3 in amino acids: CASSLAVGPSNTEAFF. As DNA, the CDR3 is TGTGCCAGCAGCTTGGCTGTGGGTCCGTCGAACACTGAAGCTTTCTTT. V is TRBV5-4 and J is TRBJ1-1, with no clear D. V lost 0 bases to trimming and J lost 1 base, with 13 bases between them. The length of the CDR3 is 16 residues. The germline CDR1 and CDR2 sequences are SGHNT and YYREEE (reference sequence).

The V call is TRBV19, the J call TRBJ1-1; D unclear. The V end was cut by 1 base, the J end by 1 base, with 13 bases between. Per the germline V gene, CDR1 is LNHDA and CDR2 is SQIVND (reference sequence). The CDR3 has 16 amino acids. CDR3 sequence reads: CASSIGPGSGNTEAFF. CDR3 DNA: TGTGCCAGTAGTATAGGTCCCGGGAGTGGGAACACTGAAGCTTTCTTT.

V and J are TRBV4-1 and TRBJ2-1, with 10 positions matching TRBD2. Germline CDR1 reads MGHRA; CDR2 reads YSYEKL. The CDR3 totals 18 residues. J gave up 5 bases and V 8 bases, and 18 bases lay outside the gene matches. CDR3 nucleotides: TGCGCCAGCCGCTGGGAAGCGGGGGGGCGGGGGCAGCACAATGAGCAGTTCTTC. Amino acid sequence: CASRWEAGGRGQHNEQFF.

This chain links TRBV27 with TRBJ2-1, with TRBD1 matching over 7 bases. V was clipped by 4 bases and J by 5 bases; unmatched bases: 2. CDR1 and CDR2 from the germline V gene are MNHEY and SMNVEV (reference sequence). The CDR3 covers 13 residues. The CDR3 is CASSSTGHNEQFF. CDR3 nucleotide sequence: TGTGCCAGCAGTTCGACAGGGCACAATGAGCAGTTCTTC.

J is TRBJ1-4 and V is TRBV5-6; no reliable D call. This CDR3 contains 12 residues. Germline lookup yields CDR1 SGHDT and CDR2 YYEEEE. V was clipped by 4 bases and J by 6 bases, with 7 bases between them. Written as DNA, the CDR3 is TGTGCCAGCAGCCTCATCGATGAAAAACTGTTTTTT. Amino acid sequence: CASSLIDEKLFF.

V gene TRBV7-9 combines with J gene TRBJ2-2, with D tentatively TRBD1 (5 bases). Trimming removed 3 bases from V and 7 bases from J, with 9 bases in between. This CDR3 contains 13 residues. CDR1 is SEHNR, CDR2 FQNEAQ, per germline (reference sequence). CDR3 nucleotide sequence: TGTGCCAGCAGCTTCCCAGGGCTCGGGGAGCTGTTTTTT. It specifies CASSFPGLGELFF.

J is TRBJ1-5 and V is TRBV20-1, with unresolved D. This CDR3 region has 14 residues. Germline values: CDR1 DFQATT, CDR2 SNEGSKA (reference sequence). Trimming removed 3 bases at V and 7 bases at J, with 16 bases between. The CDR3: CSASKDQVGQPQHF. CDR3 DNA: TGCAGTGCTAGTAAGGATCAGGTGGGACAGCCCCAGCATTTT.

The V and J genes are TRBV18 and TRBJ1-4; a weak D match, TRBD1 (5 bases). Germline loops: CDR1 KGHSH, CDR2 LQKENI. V dropped 1 base and J dropped 5 bases, with 11 bases sitting between them. CDR3 length equals 15 residues. CDR3 nucleotides: TGTGCCAGCTCACCACGCGGACAAACGAATGAAAAACTGTTTTTT. This sequence encodes CASSPRGQTNEKLFF.

The chain links TRBV12-3 or TRBV12-4 to TRBJ2-2, with no clear D. V lost 6 bases, J lost 5 bases, and 7 bases lay in between. This CDR3 contains 12 residues. The CDR3 spells CASSSRTGELFF. The CDR3 DNA sequence: TGTGCCAGCAGCTCCCGTACCGGGGAGCTGTTTTTT.

This chain links TRBV24-1 with TRBJ1-2; TRBD1 might be the D (6 bases). Trimming stripped 10 bases from V and 3 bases from J, with 29 bases between. Germline V gene lookup returns CDR1 KGHDR and CDR2 SFDVKD. CDR3 length: 18 residues. CDR3 sequence: CATGVRGDKSRGDYGYTF. CDR3 nucleotide sequence: TGTGCCACGGGGGTTAGAGGGGACAAAAGTAGGGGAGACTATGGCTACACCTTC.

The chain couples TRBV12-3 or TRBV12-4 to TRBJ1-2; TRBD1 might be the D (5 bases). The CDR3 sequence is 13 residues long. V was shortened by 5 bases and J by 4 bases, with 11 bases between the two germline ends. CDR3 loop: CASSGGTAYGYTF. The CDR3 DNA reads as TGTGCCAGCAGTGGGGGTACTGCCTATGGCTACACCTTC.